Listed below are T cell receptor beta chains from one sample, sequenced in a study of human T cells and chemical hapten exposure. TCRdb independently ran MiXCR on the RACE reads; one entry per CDR3 protein. The repertoire consists of about 64,000 distinct CDR3 sequences, with 9.5% to 12% occurring once and the leading ten covering around 2.1%. The sequencing here drew on whole blood, taken in connection with sensitization to the hapten diphenylcyclopropenone (DPC). Receptors were obtained from a woman in her twenties or thirties with alopecia areata. Some clones in this sample may be carry-over from other donors' samples. Both conserved end residues are part of each CDR3. Fields, in order: clone size, V gene, J gene, D gene, CDR3 protein, CDR3 DNA. A D gene is named only where the DNA matches it firmly. Some rows have no size entry. The others give once, few or many, or a class for an expanded clone.

many,TRBV28,TRBJ1-1,-,CASYTSNTEAFF,TGTGCCAGCTACACTTCGAACACTGAAGCTTTCTTT
many,TRBV12-3/TRBV12-4,TRBJ1-5,-,CASSLYPNQPQHF,TGTGCCAGCAGTTTGTACCCTAATCAGCCCCAGCATTTT
many,TRBV5-1,TRBJ2-1,-,CASSLGLGGNEQFF,TGCGCCAGCAGCTTGGGCCTAGGGGGCAATGAGCAGTTCTTC
few,TRBV7-6,TRBJ2-5,-,CASSLAGVGQETQYF,TGTGCCAGCAGCTTAGCGGGAGTAGGGCAAGAGACCCAGTACTTC
-,TRBV6-2/TRBV6-3,TRBJ1-1,-,CASSLPRVRGNTEAFF,TGTGCCAGCAGTTTACCCCGCGTCAGGGGTAACACTGAAGCTTTCTTT
few,TRBV6-6,TRBJ2-5,-,CASSSGTGTTTQYF,TGTGCCAGCAGTTCAGGGACGGGTACAACGACCCAGTACTTC
few,TRBV2,TRBJ2-7,-,CASRKDSSYEQYF,TGTGCCAGCAGGAAAGACAGCTCCTACGAGCAGTACTTC
many,TRBV28,TRBJ1-5,-,CASSRSVGRGNQPQHF,TGTGCCAGCAGTAGGTCGGTGGGTCGAGGCAATCAGCCCCAGCATTTT
many,TRBV5-4,TRBJ2-7,TRBD2,CASSLTSQTYEQYF,TGTGCCAGCAGCCTGACTAGCCAGACCTACGAGCAGTACTTC
many,TRBV6-2/TRBV6-3,TRBJ2-2,-,CASSQGYTGELFF,TGTGCCAGCAGTCAGGGGTACACCGGGGAGCTGTTTTTT
many,TRBV7-8,TRBJ1-2,-,CASSSLKPGYTF,TGTGCCAGCAGCTCTCTAAAACCGGGCTACACCTTC
-,TRBV5-1,TRBJ1-6,TRBD1,CASSLGDRNSPLHF,TGCGCCAGCAGCTTGGGGGACAGAAATTCACCCCTCCACTTT
many,TRBV12-3/TRBV12-4,TRBJ2-1,-,CASSPSGGSEQFF,TGTGCCAGCAGTCCCAGCGGTGGGAGCGAGCAGTTCTTC
-,TRBV18,TRBJ2-5,TRBD1,CASSPTGAETQYF,TGTGCCAGCTCACCTACAGGGGCAGAGACCCAGTACTTC
many,TRBV7-8,TRBJ2-3,TRBD1,CASSLRDRGDTQYF,TGTGCCAGCAGCCTAAGGGACAGGGGGGATACGCAGTATTTT
many,TRBV15,TRBJ2-1,-,CATSSNLNNEQFF,TGTGCCACCAGCAGTAACTTAAACAATGAGCAGTTCTTC
-,TRBV4-2,TRBJ1-6,-,CASSQGEAGVPLHF,TGTGCCAGCAGCCAGGGGGAAGCAGGGGTCCCCCTCCACTTT
-,TRBV6-2/TRBV6-3,TRBJ1-5,-,CATEIGRNSNQPQHF,TGTGCCACCGAGATAGGCAGAAATAGCAATCAGCCCCAGCATTTT
many,TRBV6-1,TRBJ1-5,-,CASSDRGNQPQHF,TGTGCCAGCAGTGACAGGGGAAATCAGCCCCAGCATTTT
-,TRBV7-9,TRBJ1-2,-,CASSGRNYGYTF,TGTGCCAGCAGTGGCAGGAACTATGGCTACACCTTC
many,TRBV19,TRBJ1-5,-,CASSNQARGLNQPQHF,TGTGCCAGTAGTAACCAGGCCAGGGGCCTCAATCAGCCCCAGCATTTT
few,TRBV7-2,TRBJ1-1,-,CASSLAAMNTEAFF,TGTGCCAGCAGCTTAGCAGCTATGAACACTGAAGCTTTCTTT
-,TRBV7-6,TRBJ1-5,-,CASSLAGGDQPQHF,TGTGCCAGCAGCTTAGCTGGTGGGGATCAGCCCCAGCATTTT
few,TRBV7-3,TRBJ1-5,-,CASSSDRGQPQHF,TGTGCCAGCAGCTCCGATAGGGGCCAGCCCCAGCATTTT
-,TRBV27,TRBJ2-2,-,CASSWQAATGELFF,TGTGCCAGCAGTTGGCAGGCCGCCACCGGGGAGCTGTTTTTT
few,TRBV28,TRBJ2-3,TRBD1,CASSLDRGGSTDTQYF,TGTGCCAGCAGCCTAGACAGGGGTGGAAGCACAGATACGCAGTATTTT
-,TRBV5-4,TRBJ2-3,-,CASSLGTTSTDTQYF,TGTGCCAGCAGCTTGGGGACTACGAGCACAGATACGCAGTATTTT
few,TRBV5-1,TRBJ1-1,-,CASRNGENTEAFF,TGCGCCAGCAGAAACGGAGAGAACACTGAAGCTTTCTTT
-,TRBV4-1,TRBJ2-7,TRBD1,CASSQVPGQGTGSYEQYF,TGCGCCAGCAGCCAAGTCCCGGGACAGGGAACGGGTTCCTACGAGCAGTACTTC
-,TRBV28,TRBJ1-1,-,CASSGRVSAEAFF,TGTGCCAGCAGTGGGAGGGTTAGCGCTGAAGCTTTCTTT
few,TRBV2,TRBJ1-2,-,CASSARQQLSYTF,TGTGCCAGCAGTGCCCGACAGCAGCTTAGCTACACCTTC
-,TRBV11-2,TRBJ2-3,-,CASSLVPADTQYF,TGTGCCAGCAGCTTAGTCCCAGCAGATACGCAGTATTTT
-,TRBV9,TRBJ2-5,TRBD2,CASSVDPGLAGVGAQETQYF,TGTGCCAGCAGCGTGGATCCGGGACTAGCGGGAGTGGGGGCCCAAGAGACCCAGTACTTC
-,TRBV4-1,TRBJ1-4,-,CASSQAGVIRTNEKLFF,TGCGCCAGCAGCCAAGCGGGGGTCATACGAACTAATGAAAAACTGTTTTTT
-,TRBV7-8,TRBJ2-7,-,CASSLLTPSPVMYEQYF,TGTGCCAGCAGCTTATTAACCCCCAGCCCGGTTATGTACGAGCAGTACTTC
few,TRBV10-3,TRBJ1-1,-,CAISAKQGPRNTEAFF,TGTGCCATCAGTGCGAAGCAGGGGCCGCGGAATACTGAAGCTTTCTTT
few,TRBV5-5,TRBJ1-4,-,CASRLGATNEKLFF,TGTGCCAGCAGATTAGGGGCAACTAATGAAAAACTGTTTTTT
-,TRBV29-1,TRBJ1-2,-,CSALRTLSSGYTF,TGCAGCGCACTGAGGACGTTGTCCTCTGGCTACACCTTC
many,TRBV5-1,TRBJ2-5,TRBD1,CASSFGDRGAETQYF,TGCGCCAGCAGCTTTGGAGACAGGGGGGCAGAGACCCAGTACTTC
-,TRBV2,TRBJ2-3,TRBD2,CASSPRGAGSSHTDTQYF,TGTGCCAGCAGCCCTAGAGGAGCGGGGAGCAGCCACACAGATACGCAGTATTTT
many,TRBV7-2,TRBJ1-4,-,CASSLVAGGTNEKLFF,TGTGCCAGCAGCTTAGTGGCCGGCGGAACTAATGAAAAACTGTTTTTT